The rows below give T cell receptor beta chains drawn from one sample of a study of blood T cell repertoires in COVID-19. Produced via immunoSEQ multiplex PCR; TCRdb's table is partial and in-frame only. Counted here are 250,000 to 300,000 clones, approximately 88% occurring once; the ten biggest clones make up under 2.5%. The sample comprised peripheral blood. The receptors come from a man aged 45 to 65 with acute or convalescent COVID-19. CDR3s include the opening cysteine and the closing phenylalanine or tryptophan. The D gene is left open where the match is weak. Size is stated for part of the rows, as once, few or many counts, or as a class when the clone is expanded.

size,D,J,V,DNA,CDR3
NA,NA,TRBJ1-4,TRBV6-5,TGTGCCAGCAGTTACGGCGGCAGCCCGAATGAAAAACTGTTTTTT,CASSYGGSPNEKLFF
NA,NA,TRBJ2-3,TRBV27,TGTGCCAGCAGTTTGCGGCGGGCTAGCACAGATACGCAGTATTTT,CASSLRRASTDTQYF
NA,NA,TRBJ1-2,TRBV5-1,TGCGCCAGCAGCATCTTAGCGGGGGAGAATGGCTACACCTTC,CASSILAGENGYTF
NA,NA,TRBJ2-2,TRBV19,TGTGCCAGTATAAAACAGTCGGGACTTCTGGGGGTCACCGGGGAGCTGTTTTTT,CASIKQSGLLGVTGELFF
NA,TRBD1,TRBJ1-1,TRBV5-1,TGCGCCAGCAGCCTTGCGGACTCGACAGGGGTAGAAGCTTTCTTT,CASSLADSTGVEAFF
NA,NA,TRBJ1-1,TRBV19,TGTGCCAGTAGTATCTTGTCAGGATGGGACACTGAAGCTTTCTTT,CASSILSGWDTEAFF
NA,TRBD2,TRBJ2-1,TRBV7-9,TGTGCCAGCAGCCCACTAGGTCGACTAGCGGGGGGTCCCAATGAGCAGTTCTTC,CASSPLGRLAGGPNEQFF
NA,NA,TRBJ2-1,TRBV13,TGTGCCAGCAGCTACGGAGGTCTTAGGGCAAATGAGCAGTTCTTC,CASSYGGLRANEQFF
NA,NA,TRBJ1-5,TRBV21-1,TGTGCCAGCAGTCGGACAGGGAGGCAGCCCCAGCATTTT,CASSRTGRQPQHF
once,NA,TRBJ2-7,TRBV7-7,TGTGCTAGCAGCTTGGCAGGGTTGGGCGAGCAGTACTTC,CASSLAGLGEQYF
NA,NA,TRBJ1-5,TRBV5-8,TGTGCCAGCAGCTTGGTGGAGGGAGGCAATCAGCCCCAGCATTTT,CASSLVEGGNQPQHF
NA,NA,TRBJ2-1,TRBV2,TGTGCCAGCAGCCAACAGGGCCCCTACAATGAGCAGTTCTTC,CASSQQGPYNEQFF
NA,TRBD1,TRBJ1-2,TRBV19,TGTGCCAGTAGCGACCCGAGGGGGCTCAGCTATGGCTACACCTTC,CASSDPRGLSYGYTF
NA,NA,TRBJ2-3,TRBV6-5,TGTGCCAGCAACCCAGGCGCCTTGGGCGATACGCAGTATTTT,CASNPGALGDTQYF
once,NA,TRBJ2-5,TRBV5-6,TGTGCCAGCAGCACCGGGACACCGGGAGAGACCCAGTACTTC,CASSTGTPGETQYF
NA,TRBD1,TRBJ1-5,TRBV3-1/TRBV3-2,TGTGCCAGCAGCGAAGACAGGGGCACCTACAATCAGCCCCAGCATTTT,CASSEDRGTYNQPQHF
once,TRBD1,TRBJ2-7,TRBV5-1,TGCGCCAGCAGCATCGGACAGGGTAGGGTCTACGAGCAGTACTTC,CASSIGQGRVYEQYF
NA,NA,TRBJ1-3,TRBV7-9,TGTGCCAGCAGCCCTCTAAGGCACAGGAGTTCTGGAAACACCATATATTTT,CASSPLRHRSSGNTIYF
NA,NA,TRBJ2-2,TRBV27,TGTGCCAGCAGTTGGTCGGGCGGGGAGAACACCGGGGAGCTGTTTTTT,CASSWSGGENTGELFF
NA,TRBD1,TRBJ1-6,TRBV18,TGTGCCAGCTCACCATTGGGGACAGGGACTTATAATTCACCCCTCCACTTT,CASSPLGTGTYNSPLHF
NA,NA,TRBJ2-7,TRBV6-1,TGTGCCAGCAGTGAAGCACGGTACAGATACTCCTACGAGCAGTACTTC,CASSEARYRYSYEQYF
once,NA,TRBJ2-7,TRBV4-1,TGCGCCAGCAGCCAAGCCCTCCAGGCCCCGTGGGAGCAGTACTTC,CASSQALQAPWEQYF
NA,NA,TRBJ1-1,TRBV5-1,TGCGCCAGCAGCTTGGGGGCAGGGTTTAGCACTGAAGCTTTCTTT,CASSLGAGFSTEAFF
once,TRBD1,TRBJ1-4,TRBV10-1,TGCGCCAGCAGTGAGGGGACAGCAACTAATGAAAAACTGTTTTTT,CASSEGTATNEKLFF
NA,TRBD2,TRBJ2-1,TRBV19,TGTGCCAGTAGTAGACTAGCGGCGGGGGAGCAGTTCTTC,CASSRLAAGEQFF
NA,NA,TRBJ2-2,TRBV7-6,TGTGCCAGCAGCTCCGGTCAGGGGGGCACCGGGGAGCTGTTTTTT,CASSSGQGGTGELFF
NA,TRBD1,TRBJ2-7,TRBV3-1/TRBV3-2,TGTGCCAGCAGCCAAGCTTTTGGGACAGGGCAGGGCGAGCAGTACTTC,CASSQAFGTGQGEQYF
NA,TRBD1,TRBJ2-7,TRBV19,TGTGCCAGTAGTATTGGTAGGAGTACGGACAGGGACCCCTACGAGCAGTACTTC,CASSIGRSTDRDPYEQYF
NA,NA,TRBJ1-5,TRBV27,TGTGCCAGCAGCCAGGGTCGGGATCAGCCCCAGCATTTT,CASSQGRDQPQHF
NA,NA,TRBJ1-1,TRBV7-3,TGTGCCAGCAGCTCACAGGGTTCAGTGAACACTGAAGCTTTCTTT,CASSSQGSVNTEAFF
NA,TRBD1,TRBJ2-6,TRBV18,TGTGCCAGCTCAGCGATCACAGGGGCTGGGGCCAACGTCCTGACTTTC,CASSAITGAGANVLTF
NA,NA,TRBJ1-2,TRBV19,TGTGCCTCCTCGATAGCTAACTATGGCTACACCTTC,CASSIANYGYTF
once,NA,TRBJ1-5,TRBV7-8,TGTGCCAGCAGCTGGGTGGGTAGCGGTTATCAGCCCCAGCATTTT,CASSWVGSGYQPQHF
NA,NA,TRBJ1-1,TRBV7-9,TGTGCCAGCAGCGATGACAGGTGGGAGGCTTTCTTT,CASSDDRWEAFF
NA,TRBD1,TRBJ1-2,TRBV11-2,TGTGCCAGCAGCCCATCGGGACAGGGGTTTAACTATGGCTACACCTTC,CASSPSGQGFNYGYTF
NA,NA,TRBJ1-2,TRBV19,TGTGCCAGCACCCTGGGGCTCGGGGGCTACACCTTC,CASTLGLGGYTF
once,NA,TRBJ1-5,TRBV2,TGTGCCAGCCAGGGTCATCTCGGGAGCGAGCTGCCCCAGCATTTT,CASQGHLGSELPQHF
NA,NA,TRBJ2-4,TRBV6-5,TGTGCCAGCAGTTCCCTCGACTCGTACATTCAGTACTTC,CASSSLDSYIQYF
NA,TRBD1,TRBJ2-7,TRBV29-1,TGCAGCGCAGGGACAGGCCCATTTTGGTACTTC,CSAGTGPFWYF
NA,TRBD1,TRBJ1-5,TRBV30,TGTGCCTGGAGTACCCATACAGGGGGGGGTCAGCCCCAGCATTTT,CAWSTHTGGGQPQHF
NA,NA,TRBJ2-1,TRBV29-1,TGCAGCGTTGTGAGGATATACAATGAGCAGTTCTTC,CSVVRIYNEQFF
NA,NA,TRBJ1-5,TRBV19,TGTGCCACCAAAAGGGGAGGGGGAGACATTCAGCCCCAGCATTTT,CATKRGGGDIQPQHF
NA,TRBD1,TRBJ2-1,TRBV19,TGTGCCAGCACGCCCCGGGACAGCTCCTACAATGAGCAGTTCTTC,CASTPRDSSYNEQFF
NA,TRBD1,TRBJ1-1,TRBV6-5,TGTGCCAGCAGTAGAAGACTAGGGACAGGGGAAGCTTTCTTT,CASSRRLGTGEAFF
NA,NA,TRBJ1-5,TRBV2,TGTGCCAGCAGTGAACAGGGCGGGGGTCAGCCCCAGCATTTT,CASSEQGGGQPQHF
NA,TRBD1,TRBJ2-7,TRBV2,TGTGCCAGCAGTGAATTCTGGGACAGGGACGACTACGAGCAGTACTTC,CASSEFWDRDDYEQYF
NA,TRBD1,TRBJ2-3,TRBV19,TGTGCCAGTAGTAACCGTGGACAGGCTAGCACAGATACGCAGTATTTT,CASSNRGQASTDTQYF
NA,TRBD1,TRBJ1-6,TRBV4-1,TGCGCCAGCAGCCAAGAGCAAGACAGGGCTTTCTCACCCCTCCACTTT,CASSQEQDRAFSPLHF
NA,TRBD2,TRBJ2-1,TRBV6-5,TGTGCCAGCAGCGTAGCGGGGGTTCTCTACAATGAGCAGTTCTTC,CASSVAGVLYNEQFF
NA,TRBD1,TRBJ1-2,TRBV24-1,TGTGCCACCAGTGATTTCGGACAGGGAAACTATGGCTACACCTTC,CATSDFGQGNYGYTF
NA,NA,TRBJ1-1,TRBV5-4,TGTGCCAGCAGCTTGCCAGGTAGCGACACTGAAGCTTTCTTT,CASSLPGSDTEAFF
once,NA,TRBJ1-1,TRBV6-6,TGTGCCAGCAGTTACTCAGGGCGGGGGACTGAAGCTTTCTTT,CASSYSGRGTEAFF
NA,TRBD1,TRBJ1-5,TRBV28,TGTGCCAGCAGCCAGACAGGGTACAATCAGCCCCAGCATTTT,CASSQTGYNQPQHF
once,NA,TRBJ2-3,TRBV6-5,TGTGCCAGCAGCCCCCAAGGGGTGGGCACAGATACGCAGTATTTT,CASSPQGVGTDTQYF
NA,NA,TRBJ2-6,TRBV9,TGTGCCAGCAGCGTAGGATTCAGGCACTCTGGGGCCAACGTCCTGACTTTC,CASSVGFRHSGANVLTF